A single sample is the source of the 10 T cell receptor beta chains below, sequenced in a study of CD8 T cells in Susac syndrome (dated by TCRdb to between 2018 and 2020). Libraries were constructed by the immunoSEQ multiplex PCR assay. RNA was extracted using the RNeasy kit, and 0.5 to 1 microgram was reverse transcribed with random hexamers. TCRdb reworked the public reads: Q25 trimming with fastp, MiXCR clone assembly, productive beta chains retained. Each entry merges the rows of one CDR3 protein and shows their most common DNA and genes. In this sample the table shows roughly 100,000 distinct CDR3 sequences, approximately 93% of which occur a single time. Of the sample, 0.4% to 0.5% falls within the top ten clones. The sequenced sample was CD8+ T cells from PBMCs. The receptors derive from a human donor with Susac syndrome.

This sequence joins TRBV27 and TRBJ2-1; 7 bases are a match to TRBD2. This CDR3 is 15 amino acids long. The V segment lost 7 bases and the J segment 4 bases; nucleotides outside the gene matches: 10. From germline, CDR1 is MNHEY and CDR2 SMNVEV (reference sequence). CDR3 in amino acids: CASNPREVRYNEQFF. The CDR3 DNA follows: TGTGCCAGCAACCCCCGGGAGGTACGATACAATGAGCAGTTCTTC.

The chain couples TRBV20-1 to TRBJ2-1, with D perhaps TRBD2 (7 bases). Germline V gene sequence: CDR1 DFQATT, CDR2 SNEGSKA (reference sequence). CDR3 length: 15 residues. Trimming shortened V by 0 bases and J by 6 bases, and 15 bases separated the two germline ends. This CDR3 is CSARDRGAAGNEQFF. The DNA of the CDR3 is TGCAGTGCTAGAGATCGGGGGGCAGCAGGCAATGAGCAGTTCTTC.

Turning to this clonotype: One end of the junction fails to match germline, which may point to a read error. The V gene is TRBV9, the J gene TRBJ2-7; the D gene is possibly TRBD2 (5 bases). CDR1 SGDLS and CDR2 YYNGEE come from the germline V gene. The length of the CDR3 is 12 residues. Written as DNA, the CDR3 is TGTGCCAGCAGCCCTAGCTCCTCCGAGCAGTACTTC. Translated, it gives CASSPSSSEQYF.

The chain couples TRBV7-8 to TRBJ2-6; no clear D gene. V was trimmed by 1 base and J by 0 bases, leaving 7 bases between them. CDR1 and CDR2 from the germline V gene are SGHVS and FQNEAQ. The CDR3 extends over 16 amino acids. CDR3 region: CASSLDRYSGANVLTF. The CDR3 nucleotides are TGTGCCAGCAGCTTAGATAGGTACTCTGGGGCCAACGTCCTGACTTTC.

The chain links TRBV27 to TRBJ1-5; D might be TRBD1 (5 bases). Germline V gene data show CDR1 as MNHEY and CDR2 as SMNVEV (reference sequence). V was cut by 7 bases and J by 5 bases, with 12 bases left in between. The CDR3 is made up of 13 amino acids. The CDR3 DNA sequence: TGTGCCAGCAAGAAGGGGACCTATCAGCCCCAGCATTTT. Its protein is CASKKGTYQPQHF.

The J gene is TRBJ2-1, the V gene TRBV29-1; D remains unclear. Trimming left V 0 bases short and J 10 bases short, with 4 bases between. The CDR3 is 10 residues long. Germline loops: CDR1 SQVTM, CDR2 ANQGSEA. This chain's CDR3 is CSVEEGEQFF. CDR3 DNA sequence: TGCAGCGTTGAAGAAGGCGAGCAGTTCTTC.

The chain carries TRBV2 and TRBJ2-1; D might be TRBD1 or TRBD2, each matching 5 bases. Trimming left V 8 bases short and J 6 bases short, with 14 bases between. Germline V gives CDR1 SNHLY, CDR2 FYNNEI. CDR3 size: 13 residues. The CDR3 region has the DNA TGTGCCAGCCAGGCCGGGGCTTCCAATGAGCAGTTCTTC. The encoded protein is CASQAGASNEQFF.

V gene TRBV6-2 or TRBV6-3 combines with J gene TRBJ2-7; 9 bases align to TRBD1. With V trimmed by 8 bases and J by 6 bases, 8 bases remained unmatched. CDR3 length equals 13 residues. Per the germline V gene, CDR1 is MNHEY and CDR2 is SVGEGT. The CDR3 DNA reads as TGTGCCAGCCAGGTGGGACAGGGAGGCGAGCAGTACTTC. Protein: CASQVGQGGEQYF.

The chain recombines TRBV6-6 with TRBJ2-4; perhaps TRBD2 as D (5 bases). Germline V CDR1 and CDR2: MNHNY, SVGAGI (reference sequence). The CDR3 runs to 14 residues. Trimming removed 4 bases from V and 0 bases from J, with 7 bases in between. The CDR3 DNA reads as TGTGCCAGCAGTTGGACTTTAGCCAAAAACATTCAGTACTTC. It codes for CASSWTLAKNIQYF.

The chain recombines TRBV15 with TRBJ1-2; D is possibly TRBD1 (5 bases). Trimming pared 3 bases from V and 2 bases from J, leaving 10 bases between. The germline CDR1 and CDR2 sequences are LNHNV and YYDKDF (reference sequence). CDR3 length equals 14 residues. The CDR3 nucleotides read TGTGCCACCAGCAGCAACCGGGACAACTATGGCTACACCTTC. It encodes CATSSNRDNYGYTF.